A single sample is the source of the 21 T cell receptor beta chains below, sequenced in a study of CD8+CD57+ T cells in acquired aplastic anemia (dated by TCRdb to 2016 to 2019). The instrument was an Illumina HiSeq 2000. Genomic DNA was used as template for profiling of TCR beta VDJ combinations and CDR3 sequences. TCRdb redid the processing of the public reads, applying fastp at Q25 and MiXCR, and retained in-frame beta chains. Each record represents a unique CDR3 protein, reported with the most common genes and DNA among its rows. In all, the sample holds 400,000 to 450,000 distinct CDR3 sequences, and 60% to 80% of those were seen once. The ten largest clones take up more than 3.5% of the sample. The sequenced material came from sorted CD4+, CD8+, or CD8+CD57+ T cells (not recorded which) from PBMCs. The source of these receptors is a human donor in good health, serving as a control.

This clonotype was detected once. Because it lacks the conserved phenylalanine or tryptophan at the end, this CDR3 is likely a read error. Because the CDR3's place on the DNA is in doubt, the DNA is left out and the CDR3 is given as listed by TCRdb. This chain joins TRBV9 and TRBJ2-6. CDR1 is SGDLS and CDR2 is YYNGEE in the germline V gene. The CDR3 has 8 amino acids, counting both end residues. Here the CDR3 reads CASSLGTS.

The CDR3 region is CASSLRSVTGADTQFF. In DNA, the CDR3 is TGTGCCAGCAGCTTACGTAGCGTGACAGGGGCAGATACGCAGTTCTTC. The chain is built from TRBV7-2 and TRBJ2-1, with 8 bases that match TRBD1. Germline CDR1 reads SGHTA; CDR2 reads FQGNSA. The V segment lost 2 bases and the J segment 12 bases; nucleotides outside the gene matches: 15. CDR3 length: 16 residues.

The chain links TRBV7-9 to TRBJ1-2; a weak D match, TRBD1 (6 bases). The V end was cut by 5 bases, the J end by 4 bases, with 17 bases between. Per germline, CDR1 SEHNR and CDR2 FQNEAQ (reference sequence). There are 15 residues in the CDR3. The CDR3 nucleotides read TGTGCCAGCAGCAACTCCGCGGGGGGCAGCTATGGCTACACCTTC. This translates into CASSNSAGGSYGYTF.

The chain combines TRBV15 with TRBJ1-5, with unresolved D. Trimming left V 3 bases short and J 4 bases short, with 4 bases between. This CDR3 spans 12 amino acids. Germline-derived CDR1 and CDR2 are LNHNV and YYDKDF (reference sequence). In nucleotides, the CDR3 is TGTGCCACCAGCAGGGAAAATCAGCCCCAGCATTTT. This encodes CATSRENQPQHF.

This clonotype was seen a few times. V gene TRBV3-1 combines with J gene TRBJ1-3; no clear D. Trimming left V 4 bases short and J 0 bases short, with 10 bases between. CDR3 size: 15 residues. Germline CDR1 reads LGHDT; CDR2 reads YNNKEL (reference sequence). The CDR3 sequence: CASSPQTSSGNTIYF. CDR3 nucleotide sequence: TGTGCCAGCAGCCCCCAGACCAGCTCTGGAAACACCATATATTTT.

This clonotype was counted at least ten times. The rearrangement joins TRBV12-3 or TRBV12-4 to TRBJ2-5; 7 bases map to TRBD1. The CDR3 length is 15 residues. The V gene end was trimmed by 6 bases and the J gene end by 0 bases; junction bases not matched to a gene: 7. CDR3 amino acids: CASRPNRGHQETQYF. The CDR3 coding sequence is TGTGCCAGCAGACCTAACAGGGGCCACCAAGAGACCCAGTACTTC.

As regards this clonotype: The junction departs from germline at one end; a sequencing error may be responsible. CDR3 coding DNA: TGTGCCAGCAGATTAGGGCCGGACTATGGCTACACCTTC. This codes for CASRLGPDYGYTF. The rearrangement joins TRBV7-2 to TRBJ1-2; D unclear. The germline V gene encodes CDR1 SGHTA and CDR2 FQGNSA. The CDR3 has 13 amino acids.

This chain links TRBV29-1 with TRBJ2-5, with a possible D match to TRBD1 (6 bases). Germline loops: CDR1 SQVTM, CDR2 ANQGSEA. The CDR3 runs 12 residues. V lost 2 bases and J 9 bases, leaving 13 bases between the germline ends. CDR3 coding DNA: TGCAGCGTTGAAACAGGGAGTGGGTCCCAGTACTTC. Protein: CSVETGSGSQYF. The whole variable domain, remainder taken from reference TRBV29-1 and TRBJ2-5, is SAVISQKPSRDICQRGTSLTIQCQVDSQVTMMFWYRQQPGQSLTLIATANQGSEATYESGFVIDKFPISRPNLTFSTLTVSNMSPEDSSIYLCSVETGSGSQYFGPGTRLLVL.

The gene calls are TRBV19 and TRBJ2-5; D is possibly TRBD1 or TRBD2 (5 bases each). The CDR3 runs to 14 residues. Germline-derived CDR1 and CDR2 are LNHDA and SQIVND (reference sequence). V lost 3 bases and J lost 5, with 13 bases in between. CDR3 bases: TGTGCCAGTAGTATCCAGGGAGTCGGGGAGACCCAGTACTTC. Residues: CASSIQGVGETQYF.

CDR3 region: CASSVSRGSNQPQHF. CDR3 nucleotides: TGTGCCAGCAGCGTTAGCAGGGGTAGCAATCAGCCCCAGCATTTT. The gene calls are TRBV11-2 and TRBJ1-5, with D possibly TRBD1 on 6 matching bases. Germline lookup yields CDR1 SGHAT and CDR2 FQNNGV. Trimming cost V 5 bases and J 0 bases, with 11 bases left between them. The CDR3 is made up of 15 amino acids.

J is TRBJ2-7 and V is TRBV20-1; 9 bases are a match to TRBD1. V shed 3 bases and J 2 bases; nucleotides not matched to a gene: 14. CDR1 and CDR2 from the germline V gene are DFQATT and SNEGSKA (reference sequence). This CDR3 contains 17 residues. As DNA, the CDR3 is TGCAGTGCTAGGGACCACGGGACAGGGCGACAAACCTACGAGCAGTACTTC. It is translated as CSARDHGTGRQTYEQYF.

Details on this clonotype: The conserved phenylalanine or tryptophan is not found at the CDR3 terminus, so this likely reflects a read error. The DNA is left out, because the CDR3 cannot be placed on it with certainty; the CDR3 is given as TCRdb lists it. V usage is TRBV7-2 and J usage is TRBJ1-2; the table's D call TRBD1 went unverified against the DNA. Germline V gives CDR1 SGHTA, CDR2 FQGNSA. Ends included, the CDR3 has 13 residues. The CDR3: CASSLLRERYGYT.

The chain combines TRBV20-1 with TRBJ1-6; unclear D gene. This CDR3 comprises 13 residues. Germline-derived CDR1 and CDR2 are DFQATT and SNEGSKA (reference sequence). The V end was cut by 5 bases, the J end by 6 bases, with 11 bases between. CDR3: CSAYSRANSPLHF. The CDR3 DNA sequence: TGCAGTGCTTACTCTAGGGCTAATTCACCCCTCCACTTT.

This chain joins TRBV7-2 and TRBJ1-6; D is perhaps TRBD1 (5 bases). The CDR3 is 15 amino acids. From germline, CDR1 is SGHTA and CDR2 FQGNSA. Deletions cut 6 bases from V and 9 bases from J, with 18 bases between. The CDR3 here is CASRPGLLGGSPLHF. The CDR3 coding sequence is TGTGCCAGCAGACCAGGCCTCCTCGGGGGTTCACCCCTCCACTTT.

This clonotype was found once. This may be a read error, as it is one base from a much larger clone. DNA of the CDR3: TGCGCCAGCAGCCAAGAACTAAACACAGGGGGTGGAAAACTGTTTTTT. It yields the protein CASSQELNTGGGKLFF. The chain couples TRBV4-3 to TRBJ1-4; TRBD1 agrees at 8 bases. This CDR3 has 16 amino acids. V shed 0 bases, J shed 10 bases, and the junction held 10 bases outside the gene matches. CDR1 is LGHNA, CDR2 YSLEER, per germline.

This chain connects TRBV7-8 to TRBJ2-7; 9 bases agree with TRBD1. The germline V gene has CDR1 SGHVS and CDR2 FQNEAQ. The V segment lost 3 bases and the J segment 5 bases; nucleotides outside the gene matches: 2. The CDR3 is made up of 13 amino acids. The chain's CDR3 is CASSFTGGHEQYF. CDR3 nucleotides: TGTGCCAGCAGCTTTACAGGGGGCCACGAGCAGTACTTC.

V is TRBV5-6 and J is TRBJ2-7; TRBD1 or TRBD2 may be the D gene (5 bases each). CDR1 and CDR2 (germline): SGHDT, YYEEEE. The CDR3 totals 14 residues. The V end was cut by 5 bases, the J end by 7 bases, with 19 bases between. DNA for the CDR3: TGTGCCAGCAGTTTCAGGGTGGACGGAGGTGAGCAGTACTTC. Its translation: CASSFRVDGGEQYF.

The chain couples TRBV7-3 to TRBJ1-4; D remains unclear. Trimming removed 6 bases at V and 14 bases at J, with 28 bases between. From germline, CDR1 is SGHTA and CDR2 FQGTGA. This CDR3 has 16 amino acids. The DNA of the CDR3 is TGTGCCAGCAGGTACAGTCGTACAACAACTAATGAGAACCTGTTTTTT. This sequence encodes CASRYSRTTTNENLFF.

The chain uses TRBV4-2 and TRBJ1-6; D is uncertain. CDR1 and CDR2 (germline): LGHNA, YNFKEQ. V shed 6 bases and J shed 10 bases, with 16 bases lying between them. CDR3 length: 14 amino acids. CDR3: CASSNRGERSPLHF. CDR3 nucleotides: TGTGCCAGCAGTAATCGTGGGGAGAGATCACCCCTCCACTTT.

About this clonotype: The DNA is left out, because the CDR3 cannot be placed on it with certainty; the CDR3 is given as TCRdb lists it. The J gene is TRBJ2-7, the V gene TRBV7-9. 14 amino acids form the CDR3, both terminal residues included. Germline assignment: CDR1 SEHNR and CDR2 FQNEAQ (reference sequence). The CDR3 sequence: CASSQDRETQYFDF.

This sequence joins TRBV7-2 and TRBJ1-1; no reliable D call. CDR1 SGHTA and CDR2 FQGNSA come from the germline V gene. Trimming left V 11 bases short and J 4 bases short, with 26 bases between. There are 16 residues in the CDR3. The CDR3 region is CAWSLDRDWEFTEAFF. Here the CDR3 DNA reads TGTGCCTGGAGTTTAGATCGAGACTGGGAGTTCACTGAAGCTTTCTTT.